One and the same sample provided the 9 T cell receptor beta chains below, sequenced in a study of tumor T cells in aggressive B-cell lymphoma. Clones were sequenced by immunoSEQ multiplex PCR, and TCRdb holds only the in-frame ones, with some missing. The sample shows around 2,300 clones, 82% of them seen only once. What was sequenced was tumor tissue. All receptors come from an adult with diffuse large B cell lymphoma.

The chain uses TRBV10-3 and TRBJ2-7, with D possibly being TRBD1 (5 bases). Germline V CDR1 and CDR2: ENHRY, SYGVKD. V gave up 6 bases and J gave up 2 bases, with 8 bases separating them. The length of the CDR3 is 12 residues. CDR3 amino acids: CAIRDTPYEQYF. Here the CDR3 DNA reads TGTGCCATCAGGGACACCCCCTACGAGCAGTACTTC.

To note about this clone: Mismatch with germline at one junction end may stem from a read error. V usage is TRBV15 and J usage is TRBJ2-5; a possible D gene is TRBD2 (5 bases). The J call is in doubt because the DNA end fits TRBJ2-7 better. Per germline, CDR1 LNHNV and CDR2 YYDKDF (reference sequence). CDR3 length equals 15 residues. CDR3 nucleotides: TGTGCCACCAACAGAGATTACGAGGAGGCTCGCGAGCAGTACTTC. Its protein product is CATNRDYEEAREQYF.

This clone was picked up a small number of times. The J gene is TRBJ2-5, the V gene TRBV4-2; tentative D call: TRBD2 (6 bases). CDR3 length equals 14 residues. The germline CDR1 and CDR2 sequences are LGHNA and YNFKEQ. Trimming took off 4 bases at V and 4 bases at J, with 13 bases between the two ends. Here the CDR3 DNA reads TGTGCCAGCAGCCCCGGGGGAGGCGGAGAGACCCAGTACTTC. Translation gives CASSPGGGGETQYF.

This chain joins TRBV28 and TRBJ2-1, with 9 bases that match TRBD1. The CDR3 loop spans 16 amino acids. CDR1 MDHEN and CDR2 SYDVKM come from the germline V gene. Germline trimming cut 4 bases from V and 8 bases from J; bases unmatched to any gene: 12. The CDR3 DNA sequence: TGTGCCAGCAGTTCTTCCGGGACAGGGATTTTTTATGAGCAGTTCTTC. This translates into CASSSSGTGIFYEQFF.

The chain is built from TRBV7-9 and TRBJ1-1, with a weak D call TRBD1 (6 bases). V was shortened by 5 bases and J by 0 bases, with 16 bases between the two germline ends. This CDR3 region has 16 residues. Germline V gene lookup returns CDR1 SEHNR and CDR2 FQNEAQ (reference sequence). This CDR3 reads CASSDSDRPLNTEAFF. The CDR3 region has the DNA TGTGCCAGCAGCGATTCGGACAGACCTCTGAACACTGAAGCTTTCTTT.

This clone was picked up one time. This chain joins TRBV18 and TRBJ2-7; no reliable D call. V lost 3 bases, J lost 0 bases, and 9 bases lay in between. The CDR3 is 14 residues long. CDR1 is KGHSH, CDR2 LQKENI, per germline. The CDR3 DNA reads TGTGCCAGCTCACCCGGTCCGGTCTCCTACGAGCAGTACTTC. Translating it yields CASSPGPVSYEQYF. Supplemented by reference TRBV18 and TRBJ2-7, the full variable domain reads NAGVMQNPRHLVRRRGQEARLRCSPMKGHSHVYWYRQLPEEGLKFMVYLQKENIIDESGMPKERFSAEFPKEGPSILRIQQVVRGDSAAYFCASSPGPVSYEQYFGPGTRLTVT.

This chain connects TRBV7-6 to TRBJ2-3, with 7 bases fitting TRBD2. J gave up 1 base and V 6 bases, and 10 bases lay outside the gene matches. This CDR3 contains 16 residues. Germline values: CDR1 SGHVS, CDR2 FNYEAQ. Here the CDR3 DNA reads TGTGCCAGCAGTCTGGCGGGAGCTTTAGGCACAGATACGCAGTATTTT. Its translation is CASSLAGALGTDTQYF.

The J gene is TRBJ1-3, the V gene TRBV9; D remains ambiguous. Per germline, CDR1 SGDLS and CDR2 YYNGEE. Trimming shortened V by 6 bases and J by 0 bases, and 10 bases separated the two germline ends. This CDR3 region has 14 residues. The CDR3 loop is CASTSRGSGNTIYF. Here the CDR3 DNA reads TGTGCCAGCACCTCCCGAGGCTCTGGAAACACCATATATTTT.

The genes are TRBV19 and TRBJ1-6; no definite D call. There are 12 residues in the CDR3. V was cut by 5 bases and J by 9 bases, with 8 bases left in between. The germline gives CDR1 LNHDA, CDR2 SQIVND (reference sequence). The CDR3 here is CASSGPSSPLHF. CDR3 bases: TGTGCCAGTAGTGGCCCCTCTTCACCCCTCCACTTT.